This is a list of T cell receptor beta chains from one sample in a study of circulating tumor DNA in untreated peripheral T-cell lymphoma. Sequencing was performed with immunoSEQ multiplex PCR; in TCRdb, only in-frame clones are kept and a portion is missing. The table shows about 10,000 clones, with about 75% occurring only once. Sequenced input: tumor tissue. The source is a human donor with peripheral T-cell lymphoma. CDR3s leave out the opening cysteine and the closing phenylalanine or tryptophan. D genes are given only for firm matches.

d_gene,j_gene,v_gene,CDR3aa
NA,TRBJ1-1,TRBV30,AWSMGITEAF
TRBD1,TRBJ2-7,TRBV11-3,ASSSGTGGGYEQY
NA,TRBJ2-2,TRBV10-2,ASSLGTGELF
NA,TRBJ1-5,TRBV30,AWGGNRDNQPQH
TRBD1,TRBJ1-1,TRBV18,ASSEQGWGNTEAF
NA,TRBJ2-1,TRBV29-1,SVEGLTYNEQF
NA,TRBJ1-2,TRBV6-8,ASSAQISGPGYGYT
NA,TRBJ1-6,TRBV18,ASSPLASSTRNSPLH
TRBD2,TRBJ2-7,TRBV6-8,ASSRWAGGPYEQY
NA,TRBJ1-6,TRBV18,ASSPVRPGNSPLH
NA,TRBJ2-1,TRBV29-1,SGGLSYNEQF